The clone carrying this T cell receptor beta chain was counted between two and nine times. The antigen is undetermined. This entry comes from a study of T cells in Graves' hyperthyroidism and ophthalmopathy. Across the study: Before treatment of any kind, peripheral blood was taken at initial diagnosis.

With a duration under 2 months, the hyperthyroidism was newly diagnosed in patients aged 18 to 65. The CDR3 runs 14 residues. The V segment lost 3 bases and the J segment 8 bases; nucleotides outside the gene matches: 9. Germline CDR1 reads MNHEY; CDR2 reads SVGAGI. General observations from the study: Stable hyperthyroidism and ophthalmopathy were separated using 13 V-J signatures.

Researchers took RNA transcripts and amplified the TCR beta CDR3 regions from them. First-round RT-PCR with HTBI primers amplified the TCR CDR3 region. A single record per CDR3 protein comes from TCRdb applying MiXCR to the multiplex PCR reads. The sample includes 350,000 to 400,000 distinct CDR3 sequences, roughly 19% of them seen just once. The genes are TRBV6-5 and TRBJ2-7; 8 bases fit TRBD2. The specimen sequenced was blood. The sequence was collected from a woman younger than 30 with Graves' hyperthyroidism. In DNA, the CDR3 is TGTGCCAGCAGTTATCCCGGGGGGGCAAGGCAGCAGTACTTC. This translates into CASSYPGGARQQYF.